This T cell receptor (beta chain) was obtained from a study of blood T cell repertoires in COVID-19. The assay was immunoSEQ multiplex PCR, and TCRdb's table has in-frame clones only and misses some. The table includes under 300,000 clones, 70% to 90% detected once. The age range of participants was about 18 to 100 years, with residence in about 25 US areas. Participant-given clinical history determined each cohort assignment. The sequence was obtained from a woman in her thirties or forties with acute COVID-19. Specimen: PBMCs or T cells enriched from blood (not recorded which).

CDR3 coding DNA: TGTGCCAGCAGCCAACCGGGACGGGGGGGCACCTCCTACAATGAGCAGTTCTTC. The encoded protein is CASSQPGRGGTSYNEQFF. The chain is built from TRBV9 and TRBJ2-1; 8 bases align to TRBD2. Losses at the gene ends were 4 bases for V and 0 bases for J; bases not matched to a gene: 12. The CDR3 has 18 amino acids. Germline lookup yields CDR1 SGDLS and CDR2 YYNGEE. The variable domain in full, completed from reference TRBV9 and TRBJ2-1, reads DSGVTQTPKHLITATGQRVTLRCSPRSGDLSVYWYQQSLDQGLQFLIQYYNGEERAKGNILERFSAQQFPDLHSELNLSSLELGDSALYFCASSQPGRGGTSYNEQFFGPGTRLTVL.